The source of this TCR beta chain is a study of blood T cell repertoires in COVID-19. V shed 4 bases and J 6 bases; nucleotides not matched to a gene: 9. Germline loops: CDR1 SGHTA, CDR2 FQGTGA. The CDR3 loop spans 16 amino acids. The data were produced by immunoSEQ multiplex PCR, yet TCRdb's version contains in-frame clones alone and is incomplete. The sample holds 90,000 to 120,000 clones, 55% to 75% seen once. The sequence derives from a woman aged 40 to 50 with acute or convalescent COVID-19. Sequencing input: peripheral blood. The chain couples TRBV7-3 to TRBJ1-6; TRBD1 matches 7 bases. CDR3 loop: CASSSVGGQSNSPLHF. The DNA of the CDR3 is TGTGCCAGCAGCTCCGTCGGGGGACAGTCTAATTCACCCCTCCACTTT.